The 26 T cell receptor beta chains below were found in one sample sequenced in a study. The sorted Tregs were CD4+CD25+CD127-/low cells. From the 5' RACE reads, TCRdb called clonotypes with MiXCR, one entry per CDR3 protein. The profile shows about 42,000 distinct CDR3 sequences, about 20% of them singletons. Sample: Tregs sorted from blood. The receptors originated from a female donor with breast cancer.

As for this clonotype: A much larger clone is a single base away; this may be a read error. This chain links TRBV4-1 with TRBJ2-1; D unresolved. Germline lookup yields CDR1 MGHRA and CDR2 YSYEKL. The CDR3 consists of 15 residues. The CDR3 DNA follows: TGCGCCGGCAGCCCAGTTAGTCTGGCATACAATGAGCAGTTCTTC. Translation gives CAGSPVSLAYNEQFF.

To note about this clonotype: A much larger clonotype is one base distant, so this may be a read error. The chain uses TRBV29-1 and TRBJ2-5, with D unresolved. The V and J ends lost 7 bases and 5 bases respectively, with 11 bases between them. This CDR3 region has 11 residues. The germline V gene encodes CDR1 SQVTM and CDR2 ANQGSEA. The DNA of the CDR3 is TGCAGCGGTGAGATAGCTGAGACCCAGTACTTC. Residues: CSGEIAETQYF.

As concerns this clonotype: A much larger clone is a single base away; this may be a read error. The chain recombines TRBV29-1 with TRBJ2-7; D remains ambiguous. The length of the CDR3 is 11 residues. Trimming took 0 bases from V and 5 from J, leaving 5 bases between them. The germline gives CDR1 SQVTM, CDR2 ANQGSEA. The CDR3 is CSVEDYDEQYV. As DNA, the CDR3 is TGCAGCGTTGAAGATTATGACGAGCAGTACGTC.

The CDR3 loop reads CSARDVLASYNEQFF. The CDR3 bases are TGCAGTGCTAGAGATGTCCTAGCGAGCTACAATGAGCAGTTCTTC. The chain is built from TRBV20-1 and TRBJ2-1; D is possibly TRBD2 (6 bases). Trimming stripped 0 bases from V and 3 bases from J, with 12 bases between. The V gene's germline CDR1 is DFQATT and CDR2 SNEGSKA (reference sequence). CDR3 size: 15 residues.

As for this clonotype: With a much larger clone just one base away, this may be a read error. This chain connects TRBV7-6 to TRBJ2-1, with 11 bases that match TRBD2. The CDR3 has 14 amino acids. Germline CDR1 SGHVS, CDR2 FNYEAQ. The CDR3 loop reads CARSGTSGLNEQFF. In DNA form, the CDR3 reads TGTGCCCGCAGCGGGACTAGCGGCCTCAATGAGCAGTTCTTC.

In its sample, this clonotype was seen many times. The chain uses TRBV7-9 and TRBJ1-5; D may be TRBD1 (6 bases). The germline CDR1 and CDR2 sequences are SEHNR and FQNEAQ (reference sequence). Trimming removed 1 base at V and 5 bases at J, with 12 bases between. This CDR3 has 15 amino acids. CDR3 DNA sequence: TGTGCCAGCAGCTTAGGATCGGCAGGGGATCAGCCCCAGCATTTT. Translation gives CASSLGSAGDQPQHF.

Worth noting for this clonotype: Mismatch with germline at one junction end may stem from a read error. The genes are TRBV7-2 and TRBJ2-7; the match to TRBD2 covers 9 bases. From germline, CDR1 is SGHTA and CDR2 FQGNSA. The CDR3 contains 14 residues. CDR3 amino acids: CASSPQGLALPVNF. CDR3 DNA: TGTGCCAGCAGCCCGCAGGGACTAGCCCTCCCCGTCAACTTC.

At least ten counts were recorded for this clonotype. This chain uses TRBV6-1 with TRBJ2-1, with 11 bases identical to TRBD2. In germline, CDR1 is MNHNS, CDR2 SASEGT. J was trimmed by 4 bases and V by 6 bases; bases with no gene match: 8. The CDR3 length is 16 residues. CDR3 in amino acids: CASRELAGGGYNEQFF. CDR3 bases: TGTGCCAGCAGGGAATTAGCGGGAGGGGGGTACAATGAGCAGTTCTTC.

This clonotype showed up just a few times. The CDR3 bases are TGTGCCAGCAGCCAGAAAATCCGGGACAGACAAGAGACCCAGTACTTC. Its protein is CASSQKIRDRQETQYF. The genes are TRBV7-6 and TRBJ2-5; TRBD1 matches 7 bases. The J segment lost 2 bases and the V segment lost 5 bases, leaving 11 bases of the junction unmatched. CDR1 SGHVS and CDR2 FNYEAQ come from the germline V gene. This CDR3 spans 16 amino acids.

The J gene is TRBJ1-6, the V gene TRBV29-1, with D unclear. Germline values: CDR1 SQVTM, CDR2 ANQGSEA. CDR3 length: 14 amino acids. V was cut by 6 bases and J by 2 bases, with 11 bases left in between. CDR3 sequence: CSVIEKTYNSPLHF. The CDR3 DNA reads as TGCAGCGTCATCGAGAAGACCTATAATTCACCCCTCCACTTT.

This rearrangement joins TRBV6-6 to TRBJ2-7, with TRBD2 matching over 9 bases. Germline assignment: CDR1 MNHNY and CDR2 SVGAGI (reference sequence). The CDR3 has 19 amino acids. The ends lost 5 bases at V and 0 bases at J; junction bases unmatched: 17. The CDR3 sequence: CASSARLAVIIEPSYEQYF. For the CDR3, the DNA is TGTGCCAGCAGTGCTAGACTAGCGGTAATCATAGAACCCTCCTACGAGCAGTACTTC.

CDR3 sequence: CASSPGLALNEQYF. The CDR3 nucleotides are TGTGCCAGCAGTCCGGGACTAGCGTTAAACGAGCAGTACTTC. V is TRBV7-3 and J is TRBJ2-7; 10 nucleotides align to TRBD2. The J segment lost 5 bases and the V segment lost 6 bases, leaving 7 bases of the junction unmatched. The CDR3 is 14 residues long. Germline CDR1 reads SGHTA; CDR2 reads FQGTGA.

The chain recombines TRBV25-1 with TRBJ2-1; D gene ambiguous. V gave up 4 bases and J gave up 7 bases, with 14 bases separating them. Germline CDR1 reads MGHDK; CDR2 reads SYGVNS. The length of the CDR3 is 14 residues. DNA for the CDR3: TGTGCCAGCAGTGGATTGGGGTCCCAAAATGAGCAGTTCTTC. As protein: CASSGLGSQNEQFF.

This clonotype was counted only a few times. The gene calls are TRBV20-1 and TRBJ2-5; D possibly corresponds to TRBD1 (5 bases). CDR1 and CDR2 from the germline V gene are DFQATT and SNEGSKA (reference sequence). CDR3 length: 12 residues. The V and J ends lost 4 bases and 4 bases respectively, with 10 bases between them. CDR3 nucleotide sequence: TGCAGTGCTAACGAAGACAGAGAGACCCAGTACTTC. Translated: CSANEDRETQYF.

Written as DNA, the CDR3 is TGCAGCGTTGCCCCGACAGGAGTAGGAGGAAACACCATATATTTT. Protein: CSVAPTGVGGNTIYF. This rearrangement joins TRBV29-1 to TRBJ1-3, with D maybe TRBD1 (6 bases). V was cut by 4 bases and J by 4 bases, with 17 bases left in between. CDR3 length: 15 residues. Germline V gene sequence: CDR1 SQVTM, CDR2 ANQGSEA.

Details on this clonotype: One end of the junction does not line up with germline, which may come from a read error. V gene TRBV29-1 combines with J gene TRBJ2-7; D is undetermined. The CDR3 sequence is 14 residues long. Germline lookup yields CDR1 SQVTM and CDR2 ANQGSEA. This chain's CDR3 is CSVEVGKSSYEQYF. The CDR3 coding sequence is TGCAGTGTTGAAGTTGGCAAATCTTCCTACGAGCAGTACTTC.

By share of the sample, this clonotype is medium-sized (0.01 to 0.1%). The chain uses TRBV5-6 and TRBJ1-1, with 10 positions matching TRBD1. The CDR3 runs to 14 residues. Unmatched junction bases numbered 2, after V lost 3 bases and J lost 3 bases. From germline, CDR1 is SGHDT and CDR2 YYEEEE. The CDR3, as DNA: TGTGCCAGCAGCTCCGGGACAGGGGACACTGAAGCTTTCTTT. It translates to CASSSGTGDTEAFF. The full variable domain, with the rest looked up from reference TRBV5-6 and TRBJ1-1, is DAGVTQSPTHLIKTRGQQVTLRCSPKSGHDTVSWYQQALGQGPQFIFQYYEEEERQRGNFPDRFSGHQFPNYSSELNVNALLLGDSALYLCASSSGTGDTEAFFGQGTRLTVV.

This clonotype has ten or more counts. V and J are TRBV5-1 and TRBJ1-2, with unresolved D. The CDR3 length is 11 residues. V was pared by 7 bases and J by 2 bases, with 6 bases between. Germline assignment: CDR1 SGHRS and CDR2 YFSETQ. The CDR3 loop is CASGVNYGYTF. Here the CDR3 DNA reads TGCGCCAGCGGGGTCAACTATGGCTACACCTTC.

A remark on this clonotype: Possible read error: a much larger clone is one base away. This sequence joins TRBV20-1 and TRBJ1-1; possibly TRBD1 for D (5 bases). The CDR3 is 12 amino acids. Germline CDR1 reads DFQATT; CDR2 reads SNEGSKA (reference sequence). The CDR3 loop reads CSIGTRDTEAFF. The DNA for the CDR3 is TGCAGCATAGGGACTCGGGACACTGAAGCTTTCTTT.

This clonotype was counted many times. CDR3 sequence (DNA): TGTGCCAGCAGTCCTGGGACAGGGAGGTACGAGCAGTACTTC. Its translation is CASSPGTGRYEQYF. The J gene is TRBJ2-7, the V gene TRBV28; the match to TRBD1 covers 9 bases. Germline lookup yields CDR1 MDHEN and CDR2 SYDVKM. The CDR3 has 14 amino acids. The V and J ends lost 5 bases and 4 bases, in that order; junction bases with no gene match: 6.

A few counts support this clonotype. In DNA, the CDR3 is TGTGCCAGCAGCGGCGGTGGGGGGCCTGGAAACACCATATATTTT. It codes for CASSGGGGPGNTIYF. The rearrangement links TRBV9 to TRBJ1-3; TRBD1 is a possible D gene (6 bases). The CDR3 sequence is 15 residues long. CDR1 and CDR2 from the germline V gene are SGDLS and YYNGEE. V lost 3 bases to trimming and J lost 2 bases, with 12 bases between them.

The chain employs TRBV7-8 and TRBJ1-1, with D unclear. The germline V and J ends were trimmed by 1 base and 3 bases, with 9 bases remaining between them. CDR3 length: 14 residues. Germline V lookup: CDR1 SGHVS, CDR2 FQNEAQ. The DNA for the CDR3 is TGTGCCAGCAGCTTAGGCCCAAAATACACTGAAGCTTTCTTT. It is translated as CASSLGPKYTEAFF.

In its sample, this clonotype was seen many times. CDR3: CASTRGGAGNEQFF. CDR3 coding DNA: TGTGCCAGCACGCGTGGAGGGGCAGGGAATGAGCAGTTCTTC. The chain combines TRBV9 with TRBJ2-1; weak D call: TRBD2 (6 bases). Per germline, CDR1 SGDLS and CDR2 YYNGEE. The CDR3 length is 14 residues. The V end was cut by 6 bases, the J end by 7 bases, with 17 bases between.

A few counts support this clonotype. V gene TRBV5-6 combines with J gene TRBJ2-5; perhaps D is TRBD1 or TRBD2 (5 bases each). Germline values: CDR1 SGHDT, CDR2 YYEEEE. Trimming cost V 4 bases and J 5 bases, with 15 bases left between them. The CDR3 totals 14 residues. The CDR3 loop is CASSPAGTWETQYF. DNA for the CDR3: TGTGCCAGCAGCCCGGCCGGGACCTGGGAGACCCAGTACTTC. The full variable domain, with the rest looked up from reference TRBV5-6 and TRBJ2-5, is DAGVTQSPTHLIKTRGQQVTLRCSPKSGHDTVSWYQQALGQGPQFIFQYYEEEERQRGNFPDRFSGHQFPNYSSELNVNALLLGDSALYLCASSPAGTWETQYFGPGTRLLVL.

Ten or more counts support this clonotype. The chain has TRBV7-3 and TRBJ1-5; no clear D. The CDR3 spans 14 residues. V lost 3 bases, J lost 2 bases, and 8 bases lay in between. The germline V gene has CDR1 SGHTA and CDR2 FQGTGA. CDR3: CASSFSGGNQPQHF. DNA of the CDR3: TGTGCCAGCAGCTTTTCAGGTGGCAATCAGCCCCAGCATTTT.

The V and J genes are TRBV7-3 and TRBJ2-6; no clear D gene. Trimming removed 5 bases from V and 7 bases from J, with 21 bases in between. This CDR3 is built from 17 residues. Germline loops: CDR1 SGHTA, CDR2 FQGTGA. The CDR3 DNA reads as TGTGCCAGCAGCCCACGCTTGGGTAAAGTTGGAGCCAACGTCCTGACTTTC. Translated, it gives CASSPRLGKVGANVLTF.